This T cell receptor (beta chain) was captured by sequencing in a study of blood T cell repertoires in COVID-19. Overall study: The cDNA or gDNA used as material had been derived from T cells, B-cell-depleted T cells, or PBMCs.

The cohort comprised adults aged about 18 to 90 years residing in under 30 US areas. Cohort allocation depended upon clinical history that participants reported. Two consecutive negative NP/OP PCR tests, clearance, or resolved symptoms defined Cohort 3 recovery. V dropped 2 bases and J dropped 8; count of bases not matched to a gene: 7. Germline CDR1 GTSNPN, CDR2 SVGIG (reference sequence). The CDR3 is 14 amino acids. Sequencing used immunoSEQ multiplex PCR; TCRdb keeps in-frame clones, though not all of them. The table lists 150,000 to 200,000 clones, more than 75% of them singletons. The source material was PBMCs or T cells enriched from blood (not recorded which). This receptor was obtained from a woman aged 45-65 years who had recovered from COVID-19. The chain couples TRBV30 to TRBJ1-4; 8 bases fit TRBD1. The CDR3 nucleotides are TGTGCCTGGAGTAATACAGGGGGGTACGAAAAACTGTTTTTT. It encodes CAWSNTGGYEKLFF.